This is a list of T cell receptor beta chains from one sample in a study of early T cells in non-severe SARS-CoV-2 infection. TCRdb reprocessed the 5' RACE reads with MiXCR, giving one entry per CDR3 protein. The repertoire has 20,000 to 25,000 distinct CDR3 sequences, over 4% of them found once; the top ten carry approximately 5.7%. Material: whole blood. These receptors all stem from an adult who was a healthcare worker with PCR-confirmed SARS-CoV-2 infection or an uninfected control (not recorded which). CDR3s include the opening cysteine and the closing phenylalanine or tryptophan. A D gene is named only where the DNA matches it firmly. The size of a clone is reported for some rows only, either as once, few or many, or as a class for expanded clones.

TRBV7-2	-	medium-sized	TRBJ2-2	CASSYRNTGELFF	TGTGCCAGCAGCTACAGGAACACCGGGGAGCTGTTTTTT
TRBV18	-	many	TRBJ2-7	CASSETQNYEQYF	TGTGCCAGCTCAGAAACCCAGAACTACGAGCAGTACTTC
TRBV18	-	many	TRBJ2-3	CASGRSLGQGVDTQYF	TGTGCCAGCGGACGATCCTTGGGGCAGGGAGTAGATACGCAGTATTTT
TRBV6-1	-	few	TRBJ1-1	CASSGPSTMNTEAFF	TGTGCCAGCAGTGGGCCCAGCACCATGAACACTGAAGCTTTCTTT
TRBV5-1	-	many	TRBJ2-1	CASSLVGANEQFF	TGCGCCAGCAGCTTGGTCGGGGCCAATGAGCAGTTCTTC
TRBV29-1	TRBD1	-	TRBJ1-1	CSTPGGGIEAFF	TGCAGCACACCAGGGGGGGGTATTGAAGCTTTCTTT
TRBV7-9	-	many	TRBJ2-1	CASSLTPLEQFF	TGTGCCAGCAGCTTAACCCCTCTTGAGCAGTTCTTC
TRBV5-5	TRBD1	few	TRBJ2-5	CASSEQGEETQYF	TGTGCCAGCAGCGAACAGGGGGAAGAGACCCAGTACTTC
TRBV11-3	-	medium-sized	TRBJ2-1	CASSLGWGDGSEQFF	TGTGCCAGCAGCTTAGGTTGGGGAGACGGGAGTGAGCAGTTCTTC
TRBV5-1	TRBD1	many	TRBJ1-5	CASSPQGGGDQPQHF	TGCGCCAGCAGCCCCCAGGGGGGAGGCGATCAGCCCCAGCATTTT
TRBV12-3/TRBV12-4	TRBD1	medium-sized	TRBJ2-4	CASRSTGGGNIQYF	TGTGCCAGCAGATCTACAGGGGGTGGAAACATTCAGTACTTC
TRBV7-2	-	medium-sized	TRBJ1-1	CASSLAAGLNTEAFF	TGTGCCAGCAGCTTAGCTGCAGGGTTAAACACTGAAGCTTTCTTT
TRBV20-1	-	many	TRBJ2-3	CSAGGSGITDTQYF	TGCAGTGCTGGCGGTTCAGGAATCACAGATACGCAGTATTTT
TRBV7-2	-	-	TRBJ2-3	CASSLSFGSDTQYF	TGTGCCAGCAGCTTGAGTTTTGGTTCGGATACGCAGTATTTT
TRBV9	TRBD2	-	TRBJ2-7	CASSVVGAGGEQYF	TGTGCCAGCAGCGTAGTCGGAGCGGGAGGAGAGCAGTACTTC
TRBV10-1	-	many	TRBJ1-2	CASSEDANYGYTF	TGCGCCAGCAGTGAAGATGCGAACTATGGCTACACCTTC
TRBV9	-	many	TRBJ2-2	CASSWPSNTGELFF	TGTGCCAGCAGTTGGCCGAGTAACACCGGGGAGCTGTTTTTT
TRBV19	-	medium-sized	TRBJ2-5	CASSKGPERAGKETQYF	TGTGCCAGTAGTAAAGGACCGGAGAGGGCTGGGAAGGAGACCCAGTACTTC
TRBV12-3/TRBV12-4	TRBD1	many	TRBJ1-1	CASSLGQGRKTEAFF	TGTGCCAGCAGTTTGGGACAGGGCCGAAAGACTGAAGCTTTCTTT
TRBV7-2	-	-	TRBJ1-1	CASSLGGGAGTEAFF	TGTGCCAGCAGCTTAGGCGGAGGGGCTGGGACTGAAGCTTTCTTT
TRBV7-6	-	-	TRBJ2-2	CASSTYQGISPGELFF	TGTGCCAGCAGCACCTATCAGGGGATCTCTCCCGGGGAGCTGTTTTTT
TRBV14	-	many	TRBJ2-7	CASSGRAGPYEQYF	TGTGCCAGCAGCGGTCGGGCAGGGCCCTACGAGCAGTACTTC
TRBV7-8	TRBD1	few	TRBJ2-4	CASSLGDSQYF	TGTGCCAGCAGTTTGGGGGACAGTCAGTACTTC
TRBV20-1	-	many	TRBJ1-2	CSATGRNYGYTF	TGCAGTGCTACTGGGAGGAACTATGGCTACACCTTC
TRBV20-1	-	medium-sized	TRBJ2-2	CSASDFTGELFF	TGCAGTGCTAGTGACTTCACCGGGGAGCTGTTTTTT
TRBV6-5	-	many	TRBJ1-5	CASSAYRDQPQHF	TGTGCCAGCAGTGCTTACCGGGATCAGCCCCAGCATTTT
TRBV28	-	many	TRBJ2-7	CATSGTPTYEQYF	TGTGCCACCTCTGGGACCCCTACCTACGAGCAGTACTTC
TRBV5-4	-	many	TRBJ1-1	CASRQNTEAFF	TGTGCCAGCCGACAGAACACTGAAGCTTTCTTT
TRBV3-1	-	many	TRBJ1-2	CASSQEASWDGYTF	TGTGCCAGCAGCCAAGAGGCTAGCTGGGATGGCTACACCTTC
TRBV20-1	-	-	TRBJ2-1	CSARAGDSYNEQFF	TGCAGTGCTAGAGCGGGAGACTCCTACAATGAGCAGTTCTTC
TRBV20-1	-	-	TRBJ2-1	CSAEGSSYNEQFF	TGCAGTGCCGAGGGAAGCTCCTACAATGAGCAGTTCTTC
TRBV6-1	-	many	TRBJ1-3	CASTTGSSGNTIYF	TGTGCCAGCACCACAGGGAGCTCTGGAAACACCATATATTTT
TRBV12-3/TRBV12-4	TRBD1	-	TRBJ1-6	CASSPPDRESPLHF	TGTGCCAGCAGTCCCCCGGACAGGGAATCACCCCTCCACTTT
TRBV5-4	-	few	TRBJ2-7	CASSLVELPEQYF	TGTGCCAGCAGCTTGGTGGAGCTCCCCGAGCAGTACTTC
TRBV20-1	-	many	TRBJ1-2	CSASPPGHGYTF	TGCAGTGCTTCCCCGCCTGGGCATGGCTACACCTTC
TRBV10-3	TRBD2	many	TRBJ2-7	CAISAALAGDEQYF	TGTGCCATCAGTGCCGCACTAGCGGGAGACGAGCAGTACTTC
TRBV20-1	-	-	TRBJ2-5	CSARQGGETQYF	TGCAGTGCTAGACAGGGCGGCGAGACCCAGTACTTC
TRBV7-2	-	-	TRBJ1-5	CASSPTNSNQPQHF	TGTGCCAGCAGCCCCACTAATAGCAATCAGCCCCAGCATTTT
TRBV20-1	-	large	TRBJ1-5	CSASPGGDTQPQHF	TGCAGTGCTAGTCCGGGGGGCGATACTCAGCCCCAGCATTTT